These 21 T cell receptor beta chains came from one sample sequenced in a study of beta chain features in type 1 diabetes. All of the isolated RNA was reverse transcribed, so expressed TCRB transcripts were sequenced. Assay: immunoSEQ multiplex PCR; the TCRdb copy retains only in-frame clones and omits some. The sample lists approximately 340,000 clones, over 13% seen once, with approximately 0.02% in the top ten. Sequenced sample: naive CD4+ T cells from blood. The receptors here all came from a woman younger than 35 in good health.

This clone turned up a few times. CDR3 nucleotide sequence: TGTGCCAGCAGTTACTCGCTCGTCCTAACTGAAGCTTTCTTT. The encoded protein is CASSYSLVLTEAFF. V usage is TRBV6-5 and J usage is TRBJ1-1; no reliable D call. V was pared by 0 bases and J by 5 bases, with 10 bases between. Germline V CDR1 and CDR2: MNHEY, SVGAGI. There are 14 residues in the CDR3.

This clone was seen only a few times. The chain joins TRBV9 to TRBJ2-5, with 7 bases that match TRBD1. Germline CDR1 and CDR2: SGDLS and YYNGEE. Germline trimming cut 0 bases from V and 2 bases from J; bases unmatched to any gene: 7. The length of the CDR3 is 16 residues. CDR3 loop: CASSVDVGQIQETQYF. CDR3 bases: TGTGCCAGCAGCGTAGACGTGGGACAGATACAAGAGACCCAGTACTTC.

The chain joins TRBV20-1 to TRBJ2-3; the D is unclear. Germline V CDR1 and CDR2: DFQATT, SNEGSKA (reference sequence). Trimming pared 7 bases from V and 4 bases from J, leaving 9 bases between. The CDR3 has 11 residues. The CDR3 loop reads CSGLAADTQYF. The CDR3 DNA is TGCAGTGGGCTCGCCGCAGATACGCAGTATTTT.

The J gene is TRBJ2-1, the V gene TRBV19; 10 nucleotides agree with TRBD1. With V trimmed by 3 bases and J by 9 bases, 8 bases remained unmatched. The germline V gene encodes CDR1 LNHDA and CDR2 SQIVND (reference sequence). CDR3 size: 15 residues. The CDR3 region has the DNA TGTGCCAGTAGTATTCCGGGACAGGGGTCTGCTGAGCAGTTCTTC. It codes for CASSIPGQGSAEQFF.

CDR3 protein: CASSSQGVETQYF. CDR3 nucleotide sequence: TGTGCCAGCAGTTCACAGGGAGTCGAGACCCAGTACTTC. The chain has TRBV2 and TRBJ2-5, with a possible D match to TRBD1 (6 bases). Trimming removed 5 bases from V and 5 bases from J, with 12 bases in between. This CDR3 spans 13 amino acids. Germline lookup yields CDR1 SNHLY and CDR2 FYNNEI.

V gene TRBV29-1 combines with J gene TRBJ2-1; weak D call: TRBD2 (5 bases). Trimming pared 4 bases from V and 0 bases from J, leaving 19 bases between. The CDR3 extends over 17 amino acids. Per the germline V gene, CDR1 is SQVTM and CDR2 is ANQGSEA. CDR3 sequence: CSVVHPVMGVSYNEQFF. The CDR3 bases are TGCAGCGTTGTTCACCCGGTGATGGGAGTCTCCTACAATGAGCAGTTCTTC.

V usage is TRBV9 and J usage is TRBJ2-5, with a weak D call TRBD1 (6 bases). There are 14 residues in the CDR3. V shed 4 bases and J shed 2 bases, with 12 bases lying between them. CDR1 and CDR2 from the germline V gene are SGDLS and YYNGEE. CDR3 sequence (DNA): TGTGCCAGCAGCAAGAGGGGGTCACAAGAGACCCAGTACTTC. This gives the protein CASSKRGSQETQYF.

In DNA, the CDR3 is TGTGCCAGCAGCCACGGGACTAGCGGGGGCACCTACAATGAGCAGTTCTTC. It specifies CASSHGTSGGTYNEQFF. The rearrangement joins TRBV14 to TRBJ2-1; 14 nucleotides match TRBD2. J lost 2 bases, V lost 3 bases, and 3 bases had no gene match. Germline V lookup: CDR1 SGHDN, CDR2 FVKESK. This CDR3 region has 17 residues.

This clone came up a few times. The chain has TRBV6-6 and TRBJ1-1; D is perhaps TRBD1 (6 bases). The CDR3 extends over 15 amino acids. Deletions cut 5 bases from V and 1 base from J, with 14 bases between. The germline CDR1 and CDR2 sequences are MNHNY and SVGAGI (reference sequence). CDR3: CASSHQRTANTEAFF. The CDR3 bases are TGTGCCAGCAGTCATCAAAGGACAGCGAACACTGAAGCTTTCTTT.

This chain connects TRBV7-9 to TRBJ2-3; no definite D call. The ends were cut back, 5 bases at V and 2 bases at J, with 14 bases in the middle. CDR1 is SEHNR and CDR2 is FQNEAQ in the germline V gene (reference sequence). There are 15 residues in the CDR3. The CDR3 here is CASSQQFISTDTQYF. The DNA of the CDR3 is TGTGCCAGCAGCCAACAGTTTATCTCCACAGATACGCAGTATTTT. The entire variable domain, with the rest obtained from reference TRBV7-9 and TRBJ2-3, is as follows: DTGVSQNPRHKITKRGQNVTFRCDPISEHNRLYWYRQTLGQGPEFLTYFQNEAQLEKSRLLSDRFSAERPKGSFSTLEIQRTEQGDSAMYLCASSQQFISTDTQYFGPGTRLTVL.

The V call is TRBV28, the J call TRBJ2-1; 8 bases match TRBD2. The CDR3 spans 17 residues. V trimming: 4 bases; J trimming: 7 bases; junction bases outside the gene matches: 15. Germline lookup yields CDR1 MDHEN and CDR2 SYDVKM. The CDR3, as DNA: TGTGCCAGCAGTTCTCCCTTAGCGGGGAGGGCCAGGAATGAGCAGTTCTTC. Protein product: CASSSPLAGRARNEQFF.

This clone appeared a few times. Other DNA sequences in this specimen translate into the identical CDR3. The chain combines TRBV9 with TRBJ1-2, with a weak D call TRBD1 (6 bases). V dropped 0 bases and J dropped 3 bases, with 9 bases sitting between them. The CDR3 runs to 14 residues. The germline CDR1 and CDR2 sequences are SGDLS and YYNGEE. CDR3 sequence (DNA): TGTGCCAGCAGCGTAGTAGGGGGACACTATGGCTACACCTTC. The encoded protein is CASSVVGGHYGYTF.

As for this clone: The identical CDR3 is also encoded by other nucleotide sequences in the sample. The rearrangement joins TRBV18 to TRBJ1-5, with D unresolved. Per the germline V gene, CDR1 is KGHSH and CDR2 is LQKENI. The V end lost 2 bases, the J end lost 3 bases, and 8 bases lay between the germline ends. The CDR3 runs to 14 residues. As DNA, the CDR3 is TGTGCCAGCTCACCAGGGAGGGCCAATCAGCCCCAGCATTTT. Encoded protein: CASSPGRANQPQHF. The variable domain in full, completed from reference TRBV18 and TRBJ1-5, reads NAGVMQNPRHLVRRRGQEARLRCSPMKGHSHVYWYRQLPEEGLKFMVYLQKENIIDESGMPKERFSAEFPKEGPSILRIQQVVRGDSAAYFCASSPGRANQPQHFGDGTRLSIL.

Note on this clone: Other DNA sequences in the sample encode the same CDR3. The chain links TRBV29-1 to TRBJ2-7; unclear D gene. The V gene lost 1 base and the J gene lost 2 bases, with 6 bases spanning the gap. Germline assignment: CDR1 SQVTM and CDR2 ANQGSEA. CDR3 length equals 12 residues. CDR3 coding DNA: TGCAGCGTTGAAGGTCAAACCTACGAGCAGTACTTC. Translation: CSVEGQTYEQYF.

As for this clone: A read error may account for a junction end that differs from germline. The chain links TRBV30 to TRBJ2-5; TRBD2 matches at 16 bases. The CDR3 consists of 19 residues. CDR1 is GTSNPN, CDR2 SVGIG, per germline (reference sequence). The CDR3 spells CAGSWTGTSGRGGWETQYF. The CDR3 DNA is TGTGCCGGGAGCTGGACCGGGACTAGCGGGAGGGGGGGCTGGGAGACCCAGTACTTC.

This clone came up a few times. The V call is TRBV29-1, the J call TRBJ2-5; 9 bases align to TRBD1. V lost 6 bases, J lost 3 bases, and 5 bases stayed unmatched. Per the germline V gene, CDR1 is SQVTM and CDR2 is ANQGSEA. The CDR3 is made up of 13 amino acids. The CDR3: CSVGTGTEETQYF. In DNA form, the CDR3 reads TGCAGCGTGGGGACAGGGACGGAAGAGACCCAGTACTTC.

This clone was detected a few times. The chain has TRBV7-9 and TRBJ2-7, with 7 positions matching TRBD2. This CDR3 spans 14 amino acids. After removal of 8 bases from V and 4 bases from J, the junction contained 11 bases not matched to a gene. Per germline, CDR1 SEHNR and CDR2 FQNEAQ (reference sequence). CDR3 coding DNA: TGTGCCAGCGCGTTCATGGCGGGAGAGTACGAGCAGTACTTC. This translates into CASAFMAGEYEQYF. Filled out from reference TRBV7-9 and TRBJ2-7, the complete variable domain reads DTGVSQNPRHKITKRGQNVTFRCDPISEHNRLYWYRQTLGQGPEFLTYFQNEAQLEKSRLLSDRFSAERPKGSFSTLEIQRTEQGDSAMYLCASAFMAGEYEQYFGPGTRLTVT.

There are a few counts of this clone. The chain uses TRBV7-2 and TRBJ2-2; D is undetermined. Germline V CDR1 and CDR2: SGHTA, FQGNSA. The CDR3 is made up of 14 amino acids. V lost 1 base and J lost 6, with 9 bases in between. DNA of the CDR3: TGTGCCAGCAGCTTAGAACGGGTGGCCGGGGAGCTGTTTTTT. Translation gives CASSLERVAGELFF.

This clone came up once. The rearrangement uses TRBV5-4 and TRBJ2-5, with 11 bases aligning to TRBD2. Germline assignment: CDR1 SGHNT and CDR2 YYREEE (reference sequence). The V and J ends lost 6 bases and 5 bases, in that order; junction bases with no gene match: 12. CDR3 length equals 16 residues. The CDR3 loop is CASKSGLAGGPETQYF. Written as DNA, the CDR3 is TGTGCCAGCAAATCCGGGTTAGCGGGAGGGCCGGAGACCCAGTACTTC.

The chain uses TRBV11-1 and TRBJ1-1; TRBD1 matches at 10 bases. CDR1 is SGHAT, CDR2 FQDESV, per germline (reference sequence). The CDR3 totals 15 residues. Unmatched junction bases numbered 7, after V lost 4 bases and J lost 5 bases. The CDR3 sequence is CASSSGQGSTTEAFF. The CDR3 DNA is TGTGCCAGCAGCTCGGGACAGGGGAGTACTACTGAAGCTTTCTTT.

CDR3 in DNA: TGTGCCAGCAGCTTGGCTGGAGTTGTGTACGAGCAGTACTTC. It yields the protein CASSLAGVVYEQYF. The chain combines TRBV7-8 with TRBJ2-7; no reliable D call. This CDR3 region has 14 residues. Per germline, CDR1 SGHVS and CDR2 FQNEAQ. Trimming took off 3 bases at V and 4 bases at J, with 13 bases between the two ends.